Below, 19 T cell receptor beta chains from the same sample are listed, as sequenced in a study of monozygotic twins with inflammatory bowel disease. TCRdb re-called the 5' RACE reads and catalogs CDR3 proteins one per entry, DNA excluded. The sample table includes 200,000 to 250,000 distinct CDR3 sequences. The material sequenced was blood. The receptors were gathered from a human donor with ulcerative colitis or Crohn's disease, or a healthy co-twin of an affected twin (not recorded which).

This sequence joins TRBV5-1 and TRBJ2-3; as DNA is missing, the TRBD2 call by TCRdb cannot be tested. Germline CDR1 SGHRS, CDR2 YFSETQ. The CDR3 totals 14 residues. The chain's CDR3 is CASSSLRVEGTQYF.

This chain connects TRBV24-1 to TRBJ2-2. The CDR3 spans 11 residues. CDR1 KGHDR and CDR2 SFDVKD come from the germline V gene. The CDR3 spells CATAYTGELFF.

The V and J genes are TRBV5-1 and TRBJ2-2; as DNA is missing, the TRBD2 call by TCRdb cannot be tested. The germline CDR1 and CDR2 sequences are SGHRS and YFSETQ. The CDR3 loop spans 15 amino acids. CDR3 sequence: CASSLTSGNTGELFF.

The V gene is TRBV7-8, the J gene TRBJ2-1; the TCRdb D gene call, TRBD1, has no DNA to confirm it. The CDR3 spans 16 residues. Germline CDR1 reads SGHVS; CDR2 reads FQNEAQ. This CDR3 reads CASSLRGSGQGREQFF.

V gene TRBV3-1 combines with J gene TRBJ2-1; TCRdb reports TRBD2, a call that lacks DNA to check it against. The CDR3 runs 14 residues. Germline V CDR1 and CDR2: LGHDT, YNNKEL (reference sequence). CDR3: CASSLYEGYNEQFF.

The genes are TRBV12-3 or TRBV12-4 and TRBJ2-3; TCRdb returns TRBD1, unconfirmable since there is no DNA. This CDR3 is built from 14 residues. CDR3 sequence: CASHQGHRTDTQYF.

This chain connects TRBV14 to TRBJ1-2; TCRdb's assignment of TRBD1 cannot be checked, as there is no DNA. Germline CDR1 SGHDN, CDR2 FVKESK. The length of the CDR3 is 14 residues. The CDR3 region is CASSTGTGPFGYTF.

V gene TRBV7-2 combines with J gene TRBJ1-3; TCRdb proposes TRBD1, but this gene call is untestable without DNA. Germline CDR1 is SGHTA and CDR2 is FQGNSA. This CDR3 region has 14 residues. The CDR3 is CASRLTGRGDTIYF. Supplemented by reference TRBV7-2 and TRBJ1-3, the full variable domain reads GAGVSQSPSNKVTEKGKDVELRCDPISGHTALYWYRQSLGQGLEFLIYFQGNSAPDKSGLPSDRFSAERTGGSVSTLTIQRTQQEDSAVYLCASRLTGRGDTIYFGEGSWLTVV.

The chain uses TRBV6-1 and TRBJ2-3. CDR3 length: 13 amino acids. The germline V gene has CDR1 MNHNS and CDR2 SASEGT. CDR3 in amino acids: CASSEDSTDTQYF.

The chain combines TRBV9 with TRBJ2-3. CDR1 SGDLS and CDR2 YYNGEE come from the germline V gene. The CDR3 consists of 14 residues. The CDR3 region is CASSVVPLTDTQYF.

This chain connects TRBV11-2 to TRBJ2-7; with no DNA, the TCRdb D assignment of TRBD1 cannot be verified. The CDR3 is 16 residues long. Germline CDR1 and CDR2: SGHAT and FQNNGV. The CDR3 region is CASSLAASRASYEQYF.

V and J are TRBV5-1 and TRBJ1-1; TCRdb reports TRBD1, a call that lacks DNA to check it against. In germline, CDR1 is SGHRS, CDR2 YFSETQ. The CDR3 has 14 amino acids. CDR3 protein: CASSPGLVGTEAFF.

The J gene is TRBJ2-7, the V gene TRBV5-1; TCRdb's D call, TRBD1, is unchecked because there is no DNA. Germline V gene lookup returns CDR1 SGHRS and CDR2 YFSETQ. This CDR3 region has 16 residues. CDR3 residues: CASSLGGANFPYEQYF.

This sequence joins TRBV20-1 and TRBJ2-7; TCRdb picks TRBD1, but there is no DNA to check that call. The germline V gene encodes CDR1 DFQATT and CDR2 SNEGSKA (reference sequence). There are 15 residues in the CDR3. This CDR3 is CSARDRAGYSYEQYF.

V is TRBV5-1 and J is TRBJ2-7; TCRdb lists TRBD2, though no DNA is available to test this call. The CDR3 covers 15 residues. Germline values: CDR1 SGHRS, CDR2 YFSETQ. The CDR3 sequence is CASSLDVAGMGEQYF. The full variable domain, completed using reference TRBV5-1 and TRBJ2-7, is KAGVTQTPRYLIKTRGQQVTLSCSPISGHRSVSWYQQTPGQGLQFLFEYFSETQRNKGNFPGRFSGRQFSNSRSEMNVSTLELGDSALYLCASSLDVAGMGEQYFGPGTRLTVT.

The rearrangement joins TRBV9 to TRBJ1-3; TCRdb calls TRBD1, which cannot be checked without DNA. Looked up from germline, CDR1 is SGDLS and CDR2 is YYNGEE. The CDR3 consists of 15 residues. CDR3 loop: CASSVGDSSGNTIYF.

The CDR3 is CASSQEDPETYNEQFF. The chain has TRBV4-1 and TRBJ2-1; TCRdb names TRBD1, which stays unverified in the absence of DNA. The CDR3 sequence is 16 residues long. Germline V lookup: CDR1 MGHRA, CDR2 YSYEKL.

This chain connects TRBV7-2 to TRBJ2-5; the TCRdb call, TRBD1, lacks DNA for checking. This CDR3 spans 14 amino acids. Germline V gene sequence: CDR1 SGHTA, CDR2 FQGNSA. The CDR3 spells CASSFSGRDGAQYF.

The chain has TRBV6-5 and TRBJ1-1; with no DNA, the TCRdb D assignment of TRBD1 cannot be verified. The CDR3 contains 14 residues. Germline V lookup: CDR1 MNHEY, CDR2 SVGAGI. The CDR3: CASTRSRGAHEAFF.